The clone carrying this T cell receptor beta chain was seen a single time. Its antigen is currently unknown. Clones were read by immunoSEQ multiplex PCR, and TCRdb kept only the in-frame ones, dropping some. Of about 35,000 clones in the sample, around 93% were seen once. The data stem from a study of T cells in localized non-small cell lung cancer. Regarding the study as a whole: In the blood, greater T cell density corresponded to longer overall survival.

Deletions cut 6 bases from V and 6 bases from J, with 11 bases between. The CDR3 extends over 12 amino acids. The germline CDR1 and CDR2 sequences are MDHEN and SYDVKM. The chain recombines TRBV28 with TRBJ1-1, with D unresolved. This sequence was found in a female donor older than 55 with stage II lung adenocarcinoma. The sequences come from peripheral blood mononuclear cells, collected before any cancer treatment. CDR3 protein: CASRTVWAEAFF. The CDR3 bases are TGTGCCAGCAGAACGGTATGGGCTGAAGCTTTCTTT.